This TCR beta chain appears in the sequencing data of a study of blood T cell repertoires in COVID-19. Assay: immunoSEQ multiplex PCR; the TCRdb copy retains only in-frame clones and omits some. Of 35,000 to 40,000 clones in the sample, about 90% were seen once. CDR1 and CDR2 (germline): SGHTS, YDEGEE. Trimming shortened V by 2 bases and J by 0 bases, and 5 bases separated the two germline ends. The CDR3 extends over 14 amino acids. The TCR originated in a man in his sixties with COVID-19, enrolled during active disease. This chain joins TRBV5-8 and TRBJ1-4; D remains unclear. Source material: peripheral blood. CDR3 region: CASSFYATNEKLFF. The CDR3 DNA reads TGTGCCAGCAGCTTTTATGCAACTAATGAAAAACTGTTTTTT.